This T cell receptor (beta chain) originates from a study of cytomegalovirus exposure and HLA in healthy donors (dated by TCRdb to 2017 to 2019). For context, the study as a whole: According to an earlier analysis of a few hundred of the donors, 150 million to 200 million T cells yielded 120 million or so unique TCR beta sequences and 276 Gb of sequence data. The study aimed to test whether cataloging public T cell receptors could reveal signatures of past pathogen exposure. Among the roughly 410 genotyped donors, approximately 76% belonged to the genetic ancestry cluster associated with self-reported Caucasian donors. In an earlier analysis of about 590 of the donors, high-throughput TCR beta sequencing was used to judge whether each TCR beta V gene segment behaved as functional or pseudogenic. HLA typing included class I and class II loci at four-digit resolution. The later analysis used no new phenotypic data to find candidate immune exposures, relying instead on TCR beta sequences and their occurrence across donors. A separate validation cohort of roughly 120 different subjects was used in addition to the roughly 700-subject first cohort. Typing coverage varied by locus: roughly 620-630 donors for A, B, C, DRB1 and DQB1; 522 for DQA1; 606 for DPA1; roughly 450 for DPB1. Donor age, sex, ethnicity and CMV serostatus were compiled together with the repertoire data. A later genetic analysis took genome-wide SNP genotypes for about 55% of the 666 donors and used that subset as a discovery cohort. High-throughput TCR immunosequencing, statistical association of individual TCRs with disease status, and machine learning were combined to predict cytomegalovirus infection status. Among under 450 genotyped donors of the cohort, an average of around 240,000 unique TCR beta nucleotide sequences were sequenced per donor, around 20% of them non-productive. Using immunosequencing, the study profiled T cell repertoires from 500 to 800 subjects and related those repertoires to cytomegalovirus serostatus. Four to six DR-DQ haplotypes were handled as single units for association and clustering, since linkage in the cohort was strong. A later analysis re-examined previously published TCR beta repertoires from just over 650 donors and added high-resolution HLA genotyping to investigate patterns of TCR occurrence. An early release covering roughly 640 HLA-typed donors comprised about 310 gigabases of sequencing data and 85 million or so unique TCR sequences. Every repertoire in the discovery cohort had been generated on one and the same sequencing platform.

The CDR3 holds 14 amino acids from the cysteine to the phenylalanine. Of all the DNA, just the CDR3 is kept, 42 bases in frame from base 1. Trimming at the junction amounts to 4 bases on V and 8 bases on J, and the germline ends lie 16 bases apart. CDR1 is given as SGDLS and CDR2 as YYNGEE, both from the germline V gene. As concerns this clone: Its antigen has not been determined. There are no base qualities to consult, and no much larger clone falls within one base.

In total, roughly 710 healthy bone marrow donors made up the cohort. All cohort members were sampled while nominally healthy, although unrecorded immune exposures were likely present. The donor was CMV seronegative and was included in the group of a few hundred seronegative cohort members. Every donor gave a peripheral blood sample, and the peripheral blood mononuclear cells from that sample were used for TCR beta sequencing. Genomic DNA extraction from the blood cell samples was performed with the Qiagen DNeasy Blood Extraction Kit. The library relied on the immunoSEQ multiplex PCR assay. For the multiplex PCR, a mixture combining 60 forward primers for TCR Vbeta segments and 13 reverse primers for TCR Jbeta segments was used. A multiplex PCR assay on genomic DNA amplified the CDR3 region of rearranged TCR beta genes. On the Illumina HiSeq System, the amplified TCR beta libraries were sequenced as 87-base-pair reads. The study's own analysis went as follows. In a later analysis, 77 million or so unique TCR beta chains were counted across the approximately 670 repertoires, and roughly 11 million of these chains were shared by at least two donors. To remove PCR and sequencing errors, raw reads were error-corrected and collapsed into unique sequences using a nearest-neighbor algorithm that merged closely related sequences. V, D and J gene segments were assigned by aligning CDR3 sequences to IMGT reference sequences. For a sequence to be retained, a match of at least six nucleotides to both a V gene segment and a J gene segment was required. Rearrangements were called productive when the CDR3 lacked stop codons and stayed in frame with V and J; all others were non-productive. Following IMGT convention, CDR3 was defined as the stretch from the second conserved V-encoded cysteine to the conserved J-encoded phenylalanine. In an earlier analysis of around 600 of the donors, sequences lacking an unambiguous match to a single V gene segment were excluded. An earlier analysis of about 600 of the donors called V segments functional above 56.7% productive rearrangements and segregating when the between-donor standard deviation exceeded 5%. A statistical classification framework was built for diagnosing cytomegalovirus status from the catalog of TCR beta chain sequences. In a later analysis, V and J genes were assigned by comparing TCR nucleotide sequences against IMGT/GENE-DB human TR gene sequences. A later analysis assigned CDR3 sequences and most-parsimonious VDJ recombination scenarios with the TCRdist pipeline. In a later analysis, each TCR beta chain was defined by its CDR3 amino acid sequence together with its V-gene family, and reads without a unique V-gene family were excluded. To address suspected cross-contamination and a sequencing artifact, a later analysis removed a few hundred highly shared, low-generation-probability nucleotide sequences. For each public chain, a later analysis derived a clonal expansion index from normalized ranks of inferred template counts within each repertoire. In a later analysis, generation probabilities were computed using a VDJ recombination model fitted to out-of-frame rearrangements, and the results were checked against IGoR. A later analysis scored TCR-TCR, TCR-HLA and TCR-CMV co-occurrence with hypergeometric tests, applying a repertoire-size bias correction to TCR pairs. In a later analysis, false discovery rates were estimated by permuting HLA or CMV assignments 20 times. A later analysis grouped co-occurring TCRs with DBSCAN, adding TCRdist sequence similarity when clustering within HLA-allele-positive subsets. Co-occurrence clustering excluded repertoires with fewer than 30,000 or more than 120,000 public chains, plus five with anomalous nucleotide sharing. The clones in this table, taken by TCRdb from immuneACCESS, are in-frame only. Not every clone is retained; where verified, under half of the shortfall comes from an unresolved V gene, and the cause of the rest is unknown. From that table come the V and J calls and clone size; the DNA was used to work out D and trimming. For this sample there are 150,000 to 200,000 clones; approximately 80% appear just once. Clones ranked in the top ten supply around 14% of the sample.

Study-level results and caveats: A group of highly shared sequence variants was considered likely to be a technical artifact of the sequencing pipeline. A further reported finding was that TCR beta sequences accurately predicted the HLA-A and HLA-B alleles for most subjects in the first cohort. Presence/absence analyses assumed roughly uniform sequencing depth across donors, an assumption that may not hold. Most CMV-associated TCR beta chains appeared to be HLA-restricted in a later analysis, and the HLA associations seemed to be driven largely by CMV exposure. At a false discovery rate of 0.05, a later analysis linked about 16,000 TCR beta sequences to specific HLA alleles. When HLA alleles, especially DR and DQ, strongly co-occurred, TCR associations were difficult to assign to individual alleles. While some public TCRs were present in many individuals, most TCR sequences turned up only very rarely across donors. The cohort was sequenced for TCR beta chains only, and without alpha or paired-chain data the features that could be detected were limited. In an earlier analysis of 500 to 650 of the donors, most TCR beta V segments appeared in productive rearrangements about 87% or about 30% of the time, broadly matching IMGT annotations. Because counts were too low, more than 15 rarely observed V segments, including chromosome 9 orphons, were excluded from the earlier analysis of a few hundred of the donors. Linkage disequilibrium might explain the correlated functional status among segregating V segments, but an unknown experimental factor could not be ruled out. Immune exposure information for the cohort was limited to CMV serostatus. The study gave a list of more than 150 TCR beta chains associated with cytomegalovirus. In a later genetic analysis, fewer N-insertions in productive TCRs were reported among donors in an Asian-associated ancestry cluster than the roughly 700-donor mean. In both the original and validation cohorts, the classifier was reported to diagnose cytomegalovirus status with high specificity and sensitivity. HLA typing was unavailable for some donors at each locus, so association tests used only the typed subset. A later genetic analysis associated a missense DCLRE1C variant with V-gene and J-gene trimming of TCR beta chains, and an independent cohort replicated the association. In a later analysis, TCR association rates were found to vary across HLA loci, with the most associated TCRs seen for DRB1 alleles and the fewest for HLA-C alleles. The authors suggested that the approach could potentially be extended to other disease states and immunological phenotypes. Three of the identified cytomegalovirus-associated TCR beta chains were confirmed in vitro to be specific for cytomegalovirus antigens. A later analysis found that HLA-associated TCR beta chains were more clonally expanded and had lower generation probabilities than equally common non-associated chains. Because the 87-base-pair reads could not distinguish some IMGT-functional V segments, including TRBV6-2 and TRBV6-3, those segments were excluded. According to a later analysis, parvovirus B19, influenza, CMV and Epstein-Barr virus appeared linked to several top co-occurrence clusters.

The sequenced sample was PBMCs. This receptor was taken from a woman in her thirties or forties in good health and CMV-seronegative. The sequence is built from TRBV9 and TRBJ2-1; the best D guess is TRBD1, with 6 bases matching. At the DNA level, the sequence is TGTGCCAGCAGCAGACAAACAGGGTTTTATGAGCAGTTCTTC. Protein translation: CASSRQTGFYEQFF.